These 22 T cell receptor beta chains came from one sample sequenced in a study of cytomegalovirus exposure and HLA in healthy donors. PCR involved 60 Vbeta and 13 Jbeta primers. The table came from immunoSEQ multiplex PCR; TCRdb's copy has only in-frame clones and leaves some out. This sample has some 45,000 clones, with about 47% found just once. Material: PBMCs. These receptors all come from a human donor in good health.

The CDR3, as DNA: TGTGCCAGCAGCTTAGGGATAGCGGAAGAGACCCAGTACTTC. It yields the protein CASSLGIAEETQYF. V is TRBV7-3 and J is TRBJ2-5; D is possibly TRBD2 (6 bases). The CDR3 has 14 residues. CDR1 SGHTA and CDR2 FQGTGA come from the germline V gene. V dropped 2 bases and J dropped 3 bases, with 10 bases sitting between them.

The rearrangement uses TRBV9 and TRBJ2-5; D is possibly TRBD2 (6 bases). The CDR3 totals 16 residues. Germline CDR1 and CDR2: SGDLS and YYNGEE. V lost 0 bases and J lost 1, with 13 bases in between. The CDR3 spells CASSVGGTRSQETQYF. In DNA, the CDR3 is TGTGCCAGCAGCGTAGGCGGGACCCGGTCCCAAGAGACCCAGTACTTC.

The chain couples TRBV6-6 to TRBJ2-5; D is unresolved. This CDR3 spans 12 amino acids. Trimming took off 2 bases at V and 5 bases at J, with 6 bases between the two ends. Looked up from germline, CDR1 is MNHNY and CDR2 is SVGAGI (reference sequence). The CDR3 region has the DNA TGTGCCAGCAGTTACCCCGGGGAGACCCAGTACTTC. As protein: CASSYPGETQYF.

This clone was detected a few times. The chain couples TRBV19 to TRBJ1-1; a weak D match, TRBD1 (5 bases). The CDR3 spans 16 residues. Between the trimmed V and J ends, which lost 1 base and 0 bases, there was a span of 12 bases. Per germline, CDR1 LNHDA and CDR2 SQIVND (reference sequence). The CDR3: CASSIGTGPMNTEAFF. In DNA form, the CDR3 reads TGTGCCAGTAGTATAGGAACAGGACCGATGAACACTGAAGCTTTCTTT.

This chain uses TRBV5-1 with TRBJ1-1; the D gene is possibly TRBD1 (6 bases). CDR1 and CDR2 (germline): SGHRS, YFSETQ. The CDR3 runs 16 residues. The V end lost 5 bases, the J end lost 3 bases, and 20 bases lay between the germline ends. This CDR3 is CASSRGDNYRDTEAFF. The CDR3 bases are TGCGCCAGCAGTCGGGGGGACAACTACCGAGACACTGAAGCTTTCTTT.

This clone was found once. The genes are TRBV30 and TRBJ1-2; 8 bases align to TRBD1. Germline loops: CDR1 GTSNPN, CDR2 SVGIG (reference sequence). V trimming: 2 bases; J trimming: 8 bases; junction bases outside the gene matches: 13. CDR3 size: 15 residues. The CDR3 loop is CAWSPPGQVVSGYTF. The CDR3 DNA reads TGTGCCTGGAGTCCTCCGGGACAGGTTGTGAGCGGCTACACCTTC.

V is TRBV7-2 and J is TRBJ2-7; 8 bases are a match to TRBD2. Trimming cost V 5 bases and J 6 bases; bases outside gene matches: 18. The CDR3 loop spans 17 amino acids. CDR1 SGHTA and CDR2 FQGNSA come from the germline V gene. This chain's CDR3 is CASSPLRVAGKNGEQYF. The CDR3 DNA reads TGTGCCAGCAGCCCCCTAAGGGTAGCGGGAAAGAATGGCGAGCAGTACTTC. Based on the CDR3 plus reference TRBV7-2 and TRBJ2-7, the full variable domain is GAGVSQSPSNKVTEKGKDVELRCDPISGHTALYWYRQSLGQGLEFLIYFQGNSAPDKSGLPSDRFSAERTGGSVSTLTIQRTQQEDSAVYLCASSPLRVAGKNGEQYFGPGTRLTVT.

Concerning this clone itself: Other nucleotide sequences from this sample produce the same CDR3. The chain employs TRBV7-2 and TRBJ2-6; D uncertain. V was trimmed by 1 base and J by 4 bases, leaving 8 bases between them. The CDR3 length is 15 residues. Germline CDR1 is SGHTA and CDR2 is FQGNSA. CDR3 loop: CASSLGASGANVLTF. CDR3 coding DNA: TGTGCCAGCAGCTTAGGGGCCTCGGGGGCCAACGTCCTGACTTTC.

This clone was detected only a few times. This chain uses TRBV9 with TRBJ1-1, with 7 bases matching TRBD1. The CDR3 loop spans 13 amino acids. Germline trimming cut 3 bases from V and 8 bases from J; bases unmatched to any gene: 7. Germline CDR1 and CDR2: SGDLS and YYNGEE. This CDR3 reads CASSAEGAKEAFF. CDR3 nucleotides: TGTGCCAGCAGCGCCGAGGGGGCAAAGGAAGCTTTCTTT.

This clone was seen a handful of times. The chain recombines TRBV9 with TRBJ1-1; D unresolved. Germline CDR1 reads SGDLS; CDR2 reads YYNGEE. The CDR3 runs 13 residues. The V end was cut by 3 bases, the J end by 5 bases, with 11 bases between. Written as DNA, the CDR3 is TGTGCCAGCAGCGAGAGAGGGAAGACTGAAGCTTTCTTT. Encoded protein: CASSERGKTEAFF.

This chain joins TRBV5-4 and TRBJ2-5; D ambiguous. Per the germline V gene, CDR1 is SGHNT and CDR2 is YYREEE (reference sequence). Trimming stripped 0 bases from V and 1 base from J, with 10 bases between. There are 15 residues in the CDR3. CDR3 DNA sequence: TGTGCCAGCAGCTTGGCCCAGGAAAGCCAAGAGACCCAGTACTTC. Translation gives CASSLAQESQETQYF.

The chain joins TRBV15 to TRBJ1-5; TRBD1 agrees at 9 bases. The V gene end was trimmed by 4 bases and the J gene end by 7 bases; junction bases not matched to a gene: 11. The CDR3 has 16 amino acids. Germline V CDR1 and CDR2: LNHNV, YYDKDF (reference sequence). CDR3 sequence reads: CATSTAPTGGGQPQHF. The CDR3 DNA sequence: TGTGCCACCAGCACCGCCCCGACAGGGGGTGGACAGCCCCAGCATTTT.

This chain joins TRBV11-2 and TRBJ2-7; 7 bases line up with TRBD1. The J segment lost 0 bases and the V segment lost 5 bases, leaving 10 bases of the junction unmatched. This CDR3 is built from 16 residues. CDR1 SGHAT and CDR2 FQNNGV come from the germline V gene. CDR3 sequence: CASSLSLGQSSYEQYF. The CDR3 DNA follows: TGTGCCAGCAGCCTTAGTTTGGGACAGAGCTCCTACGAGCAGTACTTC.

This chain links TRBV6-6 with TRBJ1-1; D is perhaps TRBD1 (5 bases). The CDR3 length is 11 residues. CDR1 MNHNY and CDR2 SVGAGI come from the germline V gene (reference sequence). V was shortened by 5 bases and J by 9 bases, with 10 bases between the two germline ends. In DNA form, the CDR3 reads TGTGCCAGCAGTAAGGGGCCGAAAGCTTTCTTT. This gives the protein CASSKGPKAFF.

V and J are TRBV7-9 and TRBJ1-2; D unresolved. CDR1 is SEHNR and CDR2 is FQNEAQ in the germline V gene (reference sequence). V was shortened by 1 base and J by 4 bases, with 16 bases between the two germline ends. This CDR3 spans 16 amino acids. The CDR3 region is CASSLGAPAPTYGYTF. The CDR3 coding sequence is TGTGCCAGCAGCTTAGGAGCGCCAGCCCCAACCTATGGCTACACCTTC.

The chain employs TRBV27 and TRBJ2-3; D is uncertain. CDR1 is MNHEY, CDR2 SMNVEV, per germline (reference sequence). The CDR3 has 15 amino acids. Trimming took off 3 bases at V and 2 bases at J, with 12 bases between the two ends. This CDR3 reads CASSFAGQYTDTQYF. For the CDR3, the DNA is TGTGCCAGCAGTTTCGCAGGTCAATACACAGATACGCAGTATTTT.

This clone has a single count. The chain couples TRBV18 to TRBJ2-1; a possible D gene is TRBD1 (7 bases). Germline CDR1 reads KGHSH; CDR2 reads LQKENI. This CDR3 contains 16 residues. Between the trimmed V and J ends, which lost 2 bases and 3 bases, there was a span of 14 bases. The CDR3 sequence: CASSPTQGGVYNEQFF. CDR3 sequence (DNA): TGTGCCAGCTCACCAACGCAGGGGGGAGTCTACAATGAGCAGTTCTTC.

The chain joins TRBV5-1 to TRBJ1-3; D may be TRBD1 (5 bases). The CDR3 contains 15 residues. V was pared by 0 bases and J by 1 base, with 8 bases between. Germline loops: CDR1 SGHRS, CDR2 YFSETQ. The CDR3, as DNA: TGCGCCAGCAGCTTGGAGGACATTTCTGGAAACACCATATATTTT. Protein product: CASSLEDISGNTIYF.

The CDR3 nucleotides read TGCGCCAGCAGCCAACAGCTAGCGGGAGGTAATTTTCCAGATACGCAGTATTTT. Protein sequence: CASSQQLAGGNFPDTQYF. This chain uses TRBV4-3 with TRBJ2-3; 11 nucleotides line up with TRBD2. From germline, CDR1 is LGHNA and CDR2 YSLEER. J lost 4 bases, V lost 2 bases, and 11 bases had no gene match. The CDR3 runs 18 residues.

V usage is TRBV7-9 and J usage is TRBJ2-5; 7 bases align to TRBD1. The V gene's germline CDR1 is SEHNR and CDR2 FQNEAQ (reference sequence). The CDR3 covers 12 residues. Trimming cost V 1 base and J 9 bases; bases outside gene matches: 2. The DNA of the CDR3 is TGTGCCAGCAGCTTAGGGCAGGGGGCCCAGTACTTC. It yields the protein CASSLGQGAQYF.

This clone came up a few times. The chain joins TRBV6-5 to TRBJ2-6; 7 bases align to TRBD1. The CDR3 loop spans 15 amino acids. Per the germline V gene, CDR1 is MNHEY and CDR2 is SVGAGI. V lost 0 bases to trimming and J lost 8 bases; unmatched junction nucleotides: 4. In nucleotides, the CDR3 is TGTGCCAGCAGTTACTCCTGGACAGGTACCAACGTCCTGACTTTC. It is translated as CASSYSWTGTNVLTF.

The V and J genes are TRBV2 and TRBJ1-2; 9 positions agree with TRBD1. The CDR3 runs to 14 residues. CDR1 is SNHLY and CDR2 is FYNNEI in the germline V gene. With V trimmed by 5 bases and J by 4 bases, 5 bases remained unmatched. CDR3 residues: CASSQGQGLYGYTF. The DNA for the CDR3 is TGTGCCAGCAGTCAGGGACAGGGACTCTATGGCTACACCTTC.